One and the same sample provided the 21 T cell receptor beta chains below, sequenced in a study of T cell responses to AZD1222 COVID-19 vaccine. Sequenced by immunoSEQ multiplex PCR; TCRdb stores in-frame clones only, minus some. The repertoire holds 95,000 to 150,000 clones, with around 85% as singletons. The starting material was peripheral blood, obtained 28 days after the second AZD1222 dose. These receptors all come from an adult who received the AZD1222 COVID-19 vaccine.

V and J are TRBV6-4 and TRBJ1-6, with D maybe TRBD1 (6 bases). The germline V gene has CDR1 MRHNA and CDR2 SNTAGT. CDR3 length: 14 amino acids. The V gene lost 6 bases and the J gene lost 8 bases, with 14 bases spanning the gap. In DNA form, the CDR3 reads TGTGCCAGCAGCCCTCAGGGGTTTGATTCACCCCTCCACTTT. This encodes CASSPQGFDSPLHF.

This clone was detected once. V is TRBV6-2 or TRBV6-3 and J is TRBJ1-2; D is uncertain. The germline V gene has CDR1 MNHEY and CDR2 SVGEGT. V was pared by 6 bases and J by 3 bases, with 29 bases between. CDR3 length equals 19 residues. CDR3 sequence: CASSHSSRNSGPLYYGYTF. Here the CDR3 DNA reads TGTGCCAGCAGCCACTCGTCTCGGAACTCAGGTCCTCTTTACTATGGCTACACCTTC.

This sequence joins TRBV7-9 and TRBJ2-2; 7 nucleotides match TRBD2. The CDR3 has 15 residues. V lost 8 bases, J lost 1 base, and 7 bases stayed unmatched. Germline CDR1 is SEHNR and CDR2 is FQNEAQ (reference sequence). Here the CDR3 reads CASGTGTKNTGELFF. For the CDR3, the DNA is TGTGCCAGCGGAACCGGGACTAAGAACACCGGGGAGCTGTTTTTT.

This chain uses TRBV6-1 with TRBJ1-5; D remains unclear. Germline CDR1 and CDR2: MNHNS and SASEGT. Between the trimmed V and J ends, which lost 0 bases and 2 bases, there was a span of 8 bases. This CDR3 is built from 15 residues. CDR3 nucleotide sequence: TGTGCCAGCAGTGAAGCAGGGTCCCGCAATCAGCCCCAGCATTTT. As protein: CASSEAGSRNQPQHF.

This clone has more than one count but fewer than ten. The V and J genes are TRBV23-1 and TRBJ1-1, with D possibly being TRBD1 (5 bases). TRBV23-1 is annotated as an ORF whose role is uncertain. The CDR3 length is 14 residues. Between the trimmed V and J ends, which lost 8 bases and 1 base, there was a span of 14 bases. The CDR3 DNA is TGCGCCAGCCCCCGGGGGGGTCGGAACACTGAAGCTTTCTTT. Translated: CASPRGGRNTEAFF.

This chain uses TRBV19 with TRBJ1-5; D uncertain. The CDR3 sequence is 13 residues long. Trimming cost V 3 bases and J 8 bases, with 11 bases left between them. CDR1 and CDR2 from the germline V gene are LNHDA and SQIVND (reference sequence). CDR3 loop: CASSISGEKPQHF. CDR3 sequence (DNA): TGTGCCAGTAGTATTTCCGGGGAAAAGCCCCAGCATTTT.

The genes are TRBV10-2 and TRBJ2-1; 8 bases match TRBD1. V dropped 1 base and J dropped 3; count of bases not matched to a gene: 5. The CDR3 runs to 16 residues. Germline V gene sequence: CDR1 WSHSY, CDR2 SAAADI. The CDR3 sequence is CASSEWDRTYYNEQFF. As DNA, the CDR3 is TGCGCCAGCAGTGAGTGGGACAGGACGTACTACAATGAGCAGTTCTTC.

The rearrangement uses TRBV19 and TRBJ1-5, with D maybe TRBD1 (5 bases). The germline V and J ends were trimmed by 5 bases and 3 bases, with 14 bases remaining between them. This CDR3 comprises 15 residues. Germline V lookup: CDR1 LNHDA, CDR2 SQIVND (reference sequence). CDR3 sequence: CASSSYRTDNQPQHF. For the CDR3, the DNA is TGTGCCAGTAGTTCCTACAGGACGGACAATCAGCCCCAGCATTTT.

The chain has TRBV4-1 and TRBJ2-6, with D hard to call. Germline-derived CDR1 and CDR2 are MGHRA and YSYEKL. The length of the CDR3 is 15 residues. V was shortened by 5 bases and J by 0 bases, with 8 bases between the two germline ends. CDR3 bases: TGCGCCAGCAGCTTCACCCACTCTGGGGCCAACGTCCTGACTTTC. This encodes CASSFTHSGANVLTF.

The DNA for the CDR3 is TGTGCCACCAGCATAGACAGGGGGCCCAACACCATATATTTT. Translation gives CATSIDRGPNTIYF. V and J are TRBV15 and TRBJ1-3; 10 bases are shared with TRBD1. Germline CDR1 and CDR2: LNHNV and YYDKDF (reference sequence). This CDR3 contains 14 residues. J gave up 7 bases and V 4 bases, and 4 bases lay outside the gene matches.

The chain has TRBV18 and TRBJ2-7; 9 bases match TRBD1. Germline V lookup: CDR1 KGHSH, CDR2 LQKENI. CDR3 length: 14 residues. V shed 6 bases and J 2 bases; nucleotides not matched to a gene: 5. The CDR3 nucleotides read TGTGCCAGCTCGCCGCGACAGGGGGCCTACGAGCAGTACTTC. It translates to CASSPRQGAYEQYF.

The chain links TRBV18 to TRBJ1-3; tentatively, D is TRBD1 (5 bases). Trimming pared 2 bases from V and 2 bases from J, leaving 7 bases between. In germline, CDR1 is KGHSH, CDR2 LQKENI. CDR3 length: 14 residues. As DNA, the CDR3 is TGTGCCAGCTCACCAGGGGGTGCTGGAAACACCATATATTTT. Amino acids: CASSPGGAGNTIYF.

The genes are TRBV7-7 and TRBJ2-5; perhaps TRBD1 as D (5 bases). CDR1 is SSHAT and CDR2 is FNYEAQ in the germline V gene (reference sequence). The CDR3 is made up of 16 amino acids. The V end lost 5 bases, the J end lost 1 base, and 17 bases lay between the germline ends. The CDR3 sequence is CASSLRFPDSQETQYF. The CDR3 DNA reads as TGTGCCAGCAGCCTCCGATTCCCAGACAGCCAAGAGACCCAGTACTTC.

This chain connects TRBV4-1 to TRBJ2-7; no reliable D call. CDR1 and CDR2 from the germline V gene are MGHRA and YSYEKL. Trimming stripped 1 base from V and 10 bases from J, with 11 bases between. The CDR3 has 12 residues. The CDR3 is CASSQVGVAQYF. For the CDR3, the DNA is TGCGCCAGCAGCCAAGTAGGCGTAGCTCAGTACTTC.

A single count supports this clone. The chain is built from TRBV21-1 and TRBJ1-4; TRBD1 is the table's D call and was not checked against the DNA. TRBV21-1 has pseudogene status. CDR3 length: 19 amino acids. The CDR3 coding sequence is TGTGCCAGCAGCCCACCTACCGGACAGGGGATTCGGTCTAATGAAAAACTGTTTTTT. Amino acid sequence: CASSPPTGQGIRSNEKLFF.

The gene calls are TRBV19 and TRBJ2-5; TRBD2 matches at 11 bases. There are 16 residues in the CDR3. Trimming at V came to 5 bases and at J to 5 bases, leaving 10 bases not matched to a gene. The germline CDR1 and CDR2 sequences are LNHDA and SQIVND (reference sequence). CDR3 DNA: TGTGCCAGTAGTCAGGGTAGCGGGGGGGCATGGGAGACCCAGTACTTC. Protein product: CASSQGSGGAWETQYF.

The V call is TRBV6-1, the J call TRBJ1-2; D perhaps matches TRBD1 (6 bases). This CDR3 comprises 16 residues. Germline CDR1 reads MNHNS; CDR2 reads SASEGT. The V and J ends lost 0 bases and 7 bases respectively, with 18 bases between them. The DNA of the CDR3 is TGTGCCAGCAGTGAAGCTAGGGGGATTGGTTTCCGTGGCTACACCTTC. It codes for CASSEARGIGFRGYTF.

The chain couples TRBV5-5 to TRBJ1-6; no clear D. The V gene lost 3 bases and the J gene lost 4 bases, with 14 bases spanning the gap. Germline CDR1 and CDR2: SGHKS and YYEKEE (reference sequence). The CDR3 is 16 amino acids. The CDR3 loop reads CASSSGPNGYNSPLHF. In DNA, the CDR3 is TGTGCCAGCAGCTCAGGACCGAACGGGTATAATTCACCCCTCCACTTT.

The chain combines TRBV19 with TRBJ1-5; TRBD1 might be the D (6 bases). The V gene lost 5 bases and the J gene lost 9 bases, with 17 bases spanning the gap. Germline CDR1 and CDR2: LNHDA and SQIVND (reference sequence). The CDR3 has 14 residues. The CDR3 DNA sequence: TGTGCCAGTAGTGCGCGGGGTCAGGACAGGCCCCAGCATTTT. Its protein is CASSARGQDRPQHF.

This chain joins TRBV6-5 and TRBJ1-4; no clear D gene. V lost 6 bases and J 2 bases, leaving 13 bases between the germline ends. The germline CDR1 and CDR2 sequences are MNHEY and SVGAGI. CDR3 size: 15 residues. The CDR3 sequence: CASSLSLWTNEKLFF. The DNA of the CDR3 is TGTGCCAGCAGCCTTTCCCTGTGGACTAATGAAAAACTGTTTTTT.

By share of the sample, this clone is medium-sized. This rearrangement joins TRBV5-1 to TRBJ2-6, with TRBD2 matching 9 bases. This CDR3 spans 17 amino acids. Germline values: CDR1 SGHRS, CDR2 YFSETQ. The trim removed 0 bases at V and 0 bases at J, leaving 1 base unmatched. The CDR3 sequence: CASSLVAGVSGANVLTF. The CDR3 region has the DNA TGCGCCAGCAGCTTGGTAGCGGGGGTCTCTGGGGCCAACGTCCTGACTTTC.